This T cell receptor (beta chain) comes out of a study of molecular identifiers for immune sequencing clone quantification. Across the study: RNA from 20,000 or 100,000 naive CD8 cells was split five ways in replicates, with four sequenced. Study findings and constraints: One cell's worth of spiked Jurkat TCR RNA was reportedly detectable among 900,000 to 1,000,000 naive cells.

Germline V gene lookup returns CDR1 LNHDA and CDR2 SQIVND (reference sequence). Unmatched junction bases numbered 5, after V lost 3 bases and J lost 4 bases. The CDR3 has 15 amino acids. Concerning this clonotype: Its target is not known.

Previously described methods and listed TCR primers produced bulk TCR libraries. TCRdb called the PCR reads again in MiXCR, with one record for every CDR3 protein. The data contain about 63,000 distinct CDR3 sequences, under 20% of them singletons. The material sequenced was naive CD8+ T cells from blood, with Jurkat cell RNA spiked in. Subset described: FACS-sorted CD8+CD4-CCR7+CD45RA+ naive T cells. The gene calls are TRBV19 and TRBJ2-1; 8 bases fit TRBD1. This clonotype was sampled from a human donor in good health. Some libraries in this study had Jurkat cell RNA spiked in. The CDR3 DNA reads TGTGCCAGTAGTATCGGGACAGGTGGTTACAATGAGCAGTTCTTC. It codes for CASSIGTGGYNEQFF.